This TCR beta chain was sequenced for a study of identical twins. General observations from the study: Where beta out-of-frame sequences were concerned, excess twin sharing was weaker. For cord blood, abundant beta clonotypes had fewer insertions, unlike memory repertoires, which showed none. Out-of-frame alpha sequences shared by twins showed excess low generation probability.

This clonotype was observed a handful of times. Its specificity is not known. MiXCR was run by TCRdb on the 5' RACE reads, yielding one entry per CDR3 protein. Among 500,000 to 650,000 distinct CDR3 sequences listed, less than 9% were seen once. Trimming pared 6 bases from V and 10 bases from J, leaving 13 bases between. Germline assignment: CDR1 SNHLY and CDR2 FYNNEI. The CDR3 consists of 13 residues. These same records also appear under a second study, on yellow fever vaccine responses in identical twins. That paper notes: Each twin's T cell response to the vaccine was reported to look partly convergent and partly personalized.

The genes are TRBV2 and TRBJ1-6; D is undetermined. The specimen was PBMCs. This receptor was taken from a woman between 18 and 29 years old in good health. This CDR3 is CASSLEEKSPLHF. CDR3 DNA sequence: TGTGCCAGCAGCTTAGAGGAAAAATCACCCCTCCACTTT.